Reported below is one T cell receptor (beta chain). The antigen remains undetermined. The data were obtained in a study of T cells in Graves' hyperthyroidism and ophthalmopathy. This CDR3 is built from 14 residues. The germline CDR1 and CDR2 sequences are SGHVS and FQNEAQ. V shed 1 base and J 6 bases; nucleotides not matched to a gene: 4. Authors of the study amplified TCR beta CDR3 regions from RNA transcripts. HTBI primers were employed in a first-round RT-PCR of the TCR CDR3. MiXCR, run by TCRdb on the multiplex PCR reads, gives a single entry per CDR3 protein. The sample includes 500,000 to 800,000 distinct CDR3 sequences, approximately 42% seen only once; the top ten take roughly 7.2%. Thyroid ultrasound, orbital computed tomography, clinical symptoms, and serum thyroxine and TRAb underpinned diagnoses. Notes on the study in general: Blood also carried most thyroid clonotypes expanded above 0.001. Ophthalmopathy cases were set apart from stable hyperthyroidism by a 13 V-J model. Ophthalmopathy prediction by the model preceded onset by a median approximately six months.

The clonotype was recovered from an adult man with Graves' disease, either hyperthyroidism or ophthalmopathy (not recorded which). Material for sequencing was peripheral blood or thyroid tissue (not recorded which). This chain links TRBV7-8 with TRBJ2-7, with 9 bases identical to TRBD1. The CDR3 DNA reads TGTGCCAGCAGCTTAGAGGGACAGGGCCCCGAGCAGTACTTC. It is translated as CASSLEGQGPEQYF.